The TCR beta chain described here comes from a study of shared clonotypes between healthy human individuals. As for the study in general: Per-donor plates numbered three CD4 naive, three CD4 memory, two CD8 naive and one CD8 memory.

The study, taken as a whole, reports: In contrast to clonotypes shared by all four donors, non-shared clonotypes had lower generation probabilities. Relative to memory subsets, naive subsets generally showed larger estimated richness.

Sequencing was performed with immunoSEQ multiplex PCR; in TCRdb, only in-frame clones are kept and a portion is missing. The table records fewer than 850,000 clones, approximately 75% of them present only once. Germline CDR1 reads MNHEY; CDR2 reads SMNVEV (reference sequence). The length of the CDR3 is 18 residues. Trimming removed 6 bases at V and 2 bases at J, with 23 bases between. Worth noting for this clone: Antigen: not known.

The chain couples TRBV27 to TRBJ1-5; D is perhaps TRBD1 (6 bases). The sequenced material came from memory CD4+ T cells sorted from blood. Stated subset: CD45RA-negative fraction. The sequence was obtained from a woman in her twenties or thirties in good health. CDR3 protein: CASSISPSRGGGNQPQHF. CDR3 sequence (DNA): TGTGCCAGCAGCATCTCCCCCTCCAGGGGTGGCGGCAATCAGCCCCAGCATTTT.